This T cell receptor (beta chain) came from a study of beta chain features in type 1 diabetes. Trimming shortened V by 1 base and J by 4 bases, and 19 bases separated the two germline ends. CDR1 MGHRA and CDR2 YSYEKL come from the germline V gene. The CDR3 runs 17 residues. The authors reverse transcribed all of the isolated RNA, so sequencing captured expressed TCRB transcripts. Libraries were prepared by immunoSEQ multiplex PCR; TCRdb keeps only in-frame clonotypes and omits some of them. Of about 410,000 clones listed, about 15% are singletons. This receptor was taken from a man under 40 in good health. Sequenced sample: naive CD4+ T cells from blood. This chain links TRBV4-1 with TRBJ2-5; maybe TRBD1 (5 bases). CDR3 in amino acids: CASSQVRGSQVGETQYF. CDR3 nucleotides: TGCGCCAGCAGCCAAGTTAGGGGTTCGCAGGTGGGAGAGACCCAGTACTTC.